These T cell receptor beta chains were read from a single sample in a study of T cells in Graves' hyperthyroidism and ophthalmopathy. TCRdb independently ran MiXCR on the multiplex PCR reads; one entry per CDR3 protein. The sample has over 500,000 distinct CDR3 sequences, about 46% seen once. The sample comprised peripheral blood or thyroid tissue (not recorded which). The receptors originated from an adult woman with Graves' disease, either hyperthyroidism or ophthalmopathy (not recorded which). Each CDR3 is given with its conserved first and last residue. A D gene is named only where the DNA matches it firmly. The size of a clone is reported for some rows only, either as once, few or many, or as a class for expanded clones.

CDR3nt | CDR3aa | abundance | j_gene | v_gene | d_gene
TGCAGTGCTAACCCAGGGGGCGGGCGTGGCTACACCTTC | CSANPGGGRGYTF | few | TRBJ1-2 | TRBV20-1 | TRBD1
TGTGCCAGCAGCTACTACGGGACACTCAAGACCTACGAGCAGTACTTC | CASSYYGTLKTYEQYF | - | TRBJ2-7 | TRBV7-9 | -
TGTGCCAGCAGTTATGACAGGGTGGATGGAGAGACCCAGTACTTC | CASSYDRVDGETQYF | - | TRBJ2-5 | TRBV2 | TRBD1
TGTGCCACCTTCGGGACAGGGGGCTACGAGCAGTACTTC | CATFGTGGYEQYF | - | TRBJ2-7 | TRBV10-3 | TRBD1
TGTACCAGCAGCTTTCCGAATCAGCCCCAGCATTTT | CTSSFPNQPQHF | - | TRBJ1-5 | TRBV7-8 | -
TGCAGTGCCCTTAAAGGACAGGGTAATGAAAAACTGTTTTTT | CSALKGQGNEKLFF | - | TRBJ1-4 | TRBV20-1 | TRBD1
TGTGCCAGCAGAAAAAGCCCGGGGGAGCTGTTTTTT | CASRKSPGELFF | many | TRBJ2-2 | TRBV7-9 | -
TGTGCCAGCAGTTTAATCCAGGCAGCCACTCAGCCCCAGCATTTT | CASSLIQAATQPQHF | few | TRBJ1-5 | TRBV28 | -
TGCAGTGCTAGAAAGGGAGTTGCATCACCCCTCCACTTT | CSARKGVASPLHF | many | TRBJ1-6 | TRBV20-1 | -
TGTGCCAGCAGCCGGGGACAGGGGTTCACTGAAGCTTTCTTT | CASSRGQGFTEAFF | many | TRBJ1-1 | TRBV5-6 | TRBD1
TGTGCCAGCCTACCCCGTCCCGGCCAGGGGAGGGCAGATACGCAGTATTTT | CASLPRPGQGRADTQYF | few | TRBJ2-3 | TRBV6-5 | -
TGCGCCAGCAGTGAGTCCTCTAGCGGCAGCCAAGAGACCCAGTACTTC | CASSESSSGSQETQYF | few | TRBJ2-5 | TRBV10-2 | TRBD2
TGTGCCAGCAGACCCGAAGTCTCTGGCTACACCTTC | CASRPEVSGYTF | once | TRBJ1-2 | TRBV2 | -
TGTGCCAGTAGTATGAGAACTGGGGGACAGGGGAGCAATCAGCCCCAGCATTTT | CASSMRTGGQGSNQPQHF | - | TRBJ1-5 | TRBV19 | TRBD1
TGTGCCAGCAGCCTCGGTCGGGAGCTGTTTTTT | CASSLGRELFF | - | TRBJ2-2 | TRBV12-3/TRBV12-4 | -
TGTGCCAGCAGTGACGGCGGGAGCTCCTATAATTCACCCCTCCACTTT | CASSDGGSSYNSPLHF | - | TRBJ1-6 | TRBV2 | -
TGTGCCAGCACGTCGGGACAGGGGGCTTCACCCCTCCACTTT | CASTSGQGASPLHF | few | TRBJ1-6 | TRBV28 | TRBD1
TGTGCCAGCAGCTCGCCGTCGATGAGGGTAGATGGCTATGGCTACACCTTC | CASSSPSMRVDGYGYTF | - | TRBJ1-2 | TRBV11-2 | -
TGTGCCAGTAGTATCTCGTTTCGGGAGGGCGGAGAAGCTTTCTTT | CASSISFREGGEAFF | many | TRBJ1-1 | TRBV19 | -
TGTGCCAGCAGCTACGGGACAGGGAATGAAAAACTGTTTTTT | CASSYGTGNEKLFF | - | TRBJ1-4 | TRBV5-4 | TRBD1
TGTGCCGGCAAAAAAGGGACTAGCCCCTACGAGCAGTACTTC | CAGKKGTSPYEQYF | - | TRBJ2-7 | TRBV6-6 | TRBD2
TGTGCCAGCAGTTACGACCCCGAGATGAGCTACACCTTC | CASSYDPEMSYTF | - | TRBJ1-2 | TRBV6-5 | -
TGTGCCAGCGGCGAAGCGGTTTCCTACGAGCAGTACTTC | CASGEAVSYEQYF | many | TRBJ2-7 | TRBV12-3/TRBV12-4 | -
TGTGCCAGCAGCTCGACAGGGTTTGCTGAAGCTTTCTTT | CASSSTGFAEAFF | many | TRBJ1-1 | TRBV5-5 | TRBD1
TGTGCCAGCAGCTTGCCCCGACGGGCCAGGGGAGAGACCCAGTACTTC | CASSLPRRARGETQYF | many | TRBJ2-5 | TRBV7-8 | -
TGCGCCAGCAGCCCCATCCGACAGGGTGGAGGGCCCCTCCACTTT | CASSPIRQGGGPLHF | - | TRBJ1-6 | TRBV7-2 | TRBD1
TGTGCCAGCAGCTTATTCGGCTTGGACCAACTGTTTTTT | CASSLFGLDQLFF | many | TRBJ1-4 | TRBV7-2 | -
TGTGCCAGCAGTTTAGCGGCGTATAGTGGCTACACCTTC | CASSLAAYSGYTF | - | TRBJ1-2 | TRBV28 | -
TGTGCCAGCAGCTCGTCCGGGACAGGGTATTCACCCCTCCACTTT | CASSSSGTGYSPLHF | - | TRBJ1-6 | TRBV7-3 | TRBD1
TGCAGTGCTAGAGATTGGGACAGCCATTATAGCAATCAGCCCCAGCATTTT | CSARDWDSHYSNQPQHF | many | TRBJ1-5 | TRBV20-1 | TRBD1
TGTGCCAGCAGAAGTGGGACAGGGGTTTCACCCCTCCACTTT | CASRSGTGVSPLHF | - | TRBJ1-6 | TRBV7-9 | TRBD1
TGTGCCAGCAGCCTTCCCAATCAGCCCCAGCATTTT | CASSLPNQPQHF | many | TRBJ1-5 | TRBV7-9 | -
TGTGCCAGCAGCTTAGGGGGGGACGGCGTAGGCGAGCAGTACTTC | CASSLGGDGVGEQYF | - | TRBJ2-7 | TRBV7-6 | -
TGTGCCAGCAGTCCGTCCGGGGTGACATGTTCACCCCTCCACTTT | CASSPSGVTCSPLHF | - | TRBJ1-6 | TRBV11-2 | -
TGCAGCGTAATCAAGGGCATCGGGGAGCTGTTTTTT | CSVIKGIGELFF | - | TRBJ2-2 | TRBV29-1 | -
TGTGCCAGCAGTGATTCTGGATCAGGGGGATCACCCCTCCACTTT | CASSDSGSGGSPLHF | - | TRBJ1-6 | TRBV25-1 | TRBD1
TGTGCCAGCAGGCTAGAGTCAGGGGCATGGGGCTACACCTTC | CASRLESGAWGYTF | - | TRBJ1-2 | TRBV7-2 | -
TGCAGCGTTCCCGTCGGGAGCCCTGGGGCCGGGGAGCTGTTTTTT | CSVPVGSPGAGELFF | many | TRBJ2-2 | TRBV29-1 | -
TGTGCCATCAGTGAGGACAGATCATATGGCTACACCTTC | CAISEDRSYGYTF | few | TRBJ1-2 | TRBV10-3 | -
TGCAGTGCTATTAGTACAGGGGGCTACGAGCAGTACTTC | CSAISTGGYEQYF | - | TRBJ2-7 | TRBV20-1 | TRBD1
TGCGCCAGCAGCCAAGAGGTCAGAACCCTCTATGGCTACACCTTC | CASSQEVRTLYGYTF | - | TRBJ1-2 | TRBV4-1 | -
TGTGCCAGCAGTTTAAGACAGGGGGCCTATGGCTACACCTTC | CASSLRQGAYGYTF | - | TRBJ1-2 | TRBV27 | TRBD1
TGTGCCAGCAGCCGCCCTCGGGGTACAGGGGCGAATGAAAAACTGTTTTTT | CASSRPRGTGANEKLFF | - | TRBJ1-4 | TRBV7-9 | TRBD1
TGTGCCACCAGCAGAGGTCAAGGGGGCAGTCAGCCCCAGCATTTT | CATSRGQGGSQPQHF | many | TRBJ1-5 | TRBV15 | TRBD1
TGTGCCGGCGACAGGGGAAACACCATATATTTT | CAGDRGNTIYF | few | TRBJ1-3 | TRBV5-8 | -
TGCAGTGCTTATACCCGGGGGGGAAAACTGTTTTTT | CSAYTRGGKLFF | - | TRBJ1-4 | TRBV20-1 | -
TGTGCCAGCAGCTTAGGGGAAGTACCAGCGCAAGAGACCCAGTACTTC | CASSLGEVPAQETQYF | - | TRBJ2-5 | TRBV7-9 | -
TGCGCCAGCAGTGGGAACCCGGGGGGCAATCAGCCCCAGCATTTT | CASSGNPGGNQPQHF | many | TRBJ1-5 | TRBV10-2 | -
TGTGCCAGCAGCCAAGTTTCAGGGGCTGGGGCCAACGTCCTGACTTTC | CASSQVSGAGANVLTF | many | TRBJ2-6 | TRBV4-2 | -
TGTGCCAGCAGCAGGACAGGGAGCTCCCCCGCCCACGAGCGGTACTTC | CASSRTGSSPAHERYF | - | TRBJ2-7 | TRBV6-2/TRBV6-3 | TRBD1
TGTGCCAGCAGTGTCTCCTCTCGGCAGGCCTATGGCTACACCTTC | CASSVSSRQAYGYTF | many | TRBJ1-2 | TRBV6-5 | -
TGTGCCAGCAGCGTCCAGGACAGGGCCTACGAGCAGTACTTC | CASSVQDRAYEQYF | many | TRBJ2-7 | TRBV9 | TRBD1
TGCGCCAGCAGTGAGGGGATTAGACAGGTAGATCAGCCCCAGCATTTT | CASSEGIRQVDQPQHF | few | TRBJ1-5 | TRBV10-1 | -
TGTGCCAGCAGTTACTCGAGAGGTAATAATCAGCCCCAGCATTTT | CASSYSRGNNQPQHF | many | TRBJ1-5 | TRBV6-5 | -